This paragraph reports one T cell receptor (beta chain). The CDR3 length is 17 residues. The J segment lost 5 bases and the V segment lost 1 base, leaving 7 bases of the junction unmatched. Germline CDR1 is KGHSH and CDR2 is LQKENI. The data originate from a study of control samples from healthy donors and cancer patients. The method was immunoSEQ multiplex PCR; TCRdb's version includes in-frame clones alone and lacks a portion of them. This sample has about 190,000 clones; 91% occur once, and the top ten carry 1.5% to 2%. The sequence was collected from a man aged 30-40 years in good health. Source material: blood. The V and J genes are TRBV18 and TRBJ2-1, with 11 bases identical to TRBD1. CDR3 nucleotide sequence: TGTGCCAGCTCACCACAAAACGGACAGGGGGCAAACAATGAGCAGTTCTTC. Translating it yields CASSPQNGQGANNEQFF.